The 6 T cell receptor beta chains listed next were all sequenced from one sample in a study of shared clonotypes between healthy human individuals. Method: immunoSEQ multiplex PCR; TCRdb's copy keeps in-frame clones and lacks some. The table has more than 2,000,000 clones, more than 80% seen once; the top ten hold 0.39%. Specimen: naive CD4+ T cells from PBMCs. Subset specified: CD45RA+ positively selected. The receptors originated from a man between 18 and 35 years old in good health. Some clones in this sample may be carry-over from other donors' samples.

This clone was detected only a few times. The genes are TRBV19 and TRBJ2-1, with D unclear. V was pared by 9 bases and J by 5 bases, with 20 bases between. Germline CDR1 LNHDA, CDR2 SQIVND (reference sequence). CDR3 length: 15 residues. The chain's CDR3 is CASLPNGNADNEQFF. CDR3 bases: TGTGCCAGCCTTCCGAATGGGAACGCGGACAATGAGCAGTTCTTC.

This chain uses TRBV28 with TRBJ2-2; 10 positions agree with TRBD1. The V segment lost 3 bases and the J segment 4 bases; nucleotides outside the gene matches: 5. Germline V gene data show CDR1 as MDHEN and CDR2 as SYDVKM. The length of the CDR3 is 16 residues. This CDR3 reads CASSLWDRGGTGELFF. In DNA form, the CDR3 reads TGTGCCAGCAGTTTGTGGGACAGGGGCGGCACCGGGGAGCTGTTTTTT.

The chain has TRBV7-9 and TRBJ1-1; D gene uncertain. V lost 7 bases to trimming and J lost 2 bases, with 11 bases between them. This CDR3 has 13 residues. Per germline, CDR1 SEHNR and CDR2 FQNEAQ (reference sequence). The CDR3 DNA is TGTGCCAGCACTTTCGGCTTAAACACTGAAGCTTTCTTT. The encoded protein is CASTFGLNTEAFF.

DNA of the CDR3: TGTGCCAACGACAGGGGGGAAGACTATGGCTACACCTTC. Its translation is CANDRGEDYGYTF. The chain recombines TRBV2 with TRBJ1-2, with TRBD1 matching 9 bases. The CDR3 covers 13 residues. Germline V CDR1 and CDR2: SNHLY, FYNNEI. With 10 bases clipped from V and 3 bases from J, the junction kept 6 bases outside the gene matches.

The chain links TRBV19 to TRBJ2-5; 12 bases fit TRBD2. CDR3 length equals 15 residues. With V trimmed by 3 bases and J by 5 bases, 4 bases remained unmatched. In germline, CDR1 is LNHDA, CDR2 SQIVND (reference sequence). The CDR3 sequence: CASSIMLAGGETQYF. CDR3 nucleotide sequence: TGTGCCAGTAGTATTATGCTAGCGGGGGGGGAGACCCAGTACTTC.

The J gene is TRBJ2-3, the V gene TRBV29-1; no definite D call. Trimming removed 4 bases from V and 2 bases from J, with 10 bases in between. The CDR3 runs 13 residues. CDR1 is SQVTM, CDR2 ANQGSEA, per germline. The CDR3 DNA follows: TGCAGCGTTGGTTTTGTTGTCACAGATACGCAGTATTTT. Residues: CSVGFVVTDTQYF.